This TCR beta chain was retrieved from a study of blood T cell repertoires in COVID-19 (dated by TCRdb to the early 2020s). Turning to the overall study: The collaborator samples originated in the United States, Italy and Spain and spanned the acute and convalescent phases of COVID-19. A freely available public database, intended as a resource for researchers studying the immune response to SARS-CoV-2, is where the repertoires were released. The material from the prospective study consisted of cDNA or gDNA derived from T cells, B-cell-depleted T cells, or PBMCs. Where available, HLA class I and class II types were taken from metadata supplied by the sample provider and were not determined by assay-based typing. The samples were drawn from two sources: the first 160 participants of the ongoing ImmuneRACE study, and approximately 1,300 subjects contributed by 6 global collaborators. A de-identified subject ID, COVID-19 status, age in years and sex were almost always included in the sample metadata. Subjects who had been exposed to COVID-19, were actively infected with it, or had recovered from it provided the deeply sampled blood TCRbeta repertoires that made up the dataset.

The collaborating institutions used their own protocols to collect whole blood in K2EDTA tubes. For TCRbeta analysis, collaborators shipped samples in one of three forms: frozen whole blood, isolated PBMCs, or DNA extracted from either of those sample types. TCRbeta CDR3 regions were amplified from genomic DNA using the immunoSEQ Assay, a bias-controlled multiplex PCR. The original methods were these. Nucleated cell counts per sample were estimated from amplification of reference gene primers within the assay. To quantify the absolute abundance of each unique TCRbeta CDR3 rearrangement, sequence reads were collapsed and filtered. For each sample, productive Simpson clonality was calculated as the square root of Simpson's diversity index across productive rearrangements. The immuneACCESS repertoire file appears here via TCRdb, limited to in-frame rearrangements. These files lack a portion of the clones; in checked studies, under half of the deficit traces to unresolved V genes, and the cause of the others is not known. V, J and clone size derive from that table, while D and trimming were established from the DNA sequence. This sample lists roughly 8,000 clones; approximately 85% were detected once. Jointly, the top ten make up around 15% of the sample.

Results the study describes overall, beyond this receptor: Clinical and demographic metadata were provided uncurated, with the amount varying by source and participant.

On this clone: Its antigen is still unknown. No per-base quality is available; no much larger clone lies one base away.

The clonotype was recovered from a woman in her sixties with active COVID-19. Sequences were obtained from peripheral blood.

The CDR3 sequence is CASSFISGATNEKLFF. The bases read TGTGCCAGCAGCTTTATTTCGGGTGCGACTAATGAAAAACTGTTTTTT. The chain is assembled from TRBV7-2 and TRBJ1-4; the D gene identity is not certain. Per the germline V gene, SGHTA is the CDR1 and FQGNSA is the CDR2. Relative to germline, V is 3 bases shorter and J is 2 bases shorter, with 13 bases between their ends. The CDR3 runs 16 amino acids, cysteine and phenylalanine included. CDR3 DNA is the only sequence kept; it has 48 bases, read in frame from the first base.